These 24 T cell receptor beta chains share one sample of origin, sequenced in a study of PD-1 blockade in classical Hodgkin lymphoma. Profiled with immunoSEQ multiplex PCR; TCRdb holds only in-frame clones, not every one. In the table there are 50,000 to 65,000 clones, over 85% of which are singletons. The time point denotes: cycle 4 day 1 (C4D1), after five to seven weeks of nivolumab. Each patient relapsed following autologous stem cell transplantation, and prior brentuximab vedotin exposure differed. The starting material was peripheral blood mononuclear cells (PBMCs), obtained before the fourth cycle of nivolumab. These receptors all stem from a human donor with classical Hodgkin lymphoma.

As DNA, the CDR3 is TGTGCCAGCAGAATAAGTGTGAGCTCTGGAAACACCATATATTTT. Translation gives CASRISVSSGNTIYF. This rearrangement joins TRBV21-1 to TRBJ1-3. TRBV21-1 is a pseudogene locus. This CDR3 has 15 residues.

The CDR3 coding sequence is TGTGCCACCAGCAGTACTTGGGGCGACAATGAGCAGTTCTTC. Translating it yields CATSSTWGDNEQFF. The chain uses TRBV15 and TRBJ2-1; perhaps TRBD1 as D (5 bases). V lost 3 bases and J lost 5, with 11 bases in between. The CDR3 contains 14 residues. CDR1 LNHNV and CDR2 YYDKDF come from the germline V gene (reference sequence).

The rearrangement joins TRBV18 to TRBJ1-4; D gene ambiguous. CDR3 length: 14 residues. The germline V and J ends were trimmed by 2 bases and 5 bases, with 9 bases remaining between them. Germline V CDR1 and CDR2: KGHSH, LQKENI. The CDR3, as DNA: TGTGCCAGCTCACCAGGGAAGTCAAATGAAAAACTGTTTTTT. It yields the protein CASSPGKSNEKLFF.

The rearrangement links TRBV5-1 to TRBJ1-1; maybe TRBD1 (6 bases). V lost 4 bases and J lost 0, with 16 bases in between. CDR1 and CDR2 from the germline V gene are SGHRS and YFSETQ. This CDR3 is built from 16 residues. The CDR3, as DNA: TGCGCCAGCAGCCCCCAGCCCGGACAGATGAACACTGAAGCTTTCTTT. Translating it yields CASSPQPGQMNTEAFF. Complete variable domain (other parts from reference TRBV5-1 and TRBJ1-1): KAGVTQTPRYLIKTRGQQVTLSCSPISGHRSVSWYQQTPGQGLQFLFEYFSETQRNKGNFPGRFSGRQFSNSRSEMNVSTLELGDSALYLCASSPQPGQMNTEAFFGQGTRLTVV.

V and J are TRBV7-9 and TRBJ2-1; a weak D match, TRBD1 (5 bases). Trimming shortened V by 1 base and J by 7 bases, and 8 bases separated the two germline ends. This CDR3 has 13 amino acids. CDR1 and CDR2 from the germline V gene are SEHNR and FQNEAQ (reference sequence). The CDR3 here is CASSLGQLNEQFF. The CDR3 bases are TGTGCCAGCAGCTTAGGACAGCTGAATGAGCAGTTCTTC.

This CDR3 is CASSKGLDPNYSNQPQHF. DNA for the CDR3: TGTGCCAGCAGCAAAGGACTTGACCCGAATTATAGCAATCAGCCCCAGCATTTT. V usage is TRBV21-1 and J usage is TRBJ1-5. TRBV21-1 counts as a pseudogene. CDR3 length equals 18 residues.

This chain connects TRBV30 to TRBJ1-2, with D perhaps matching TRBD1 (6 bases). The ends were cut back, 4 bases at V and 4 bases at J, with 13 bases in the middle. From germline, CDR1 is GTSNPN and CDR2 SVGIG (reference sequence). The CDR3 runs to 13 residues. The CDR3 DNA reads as TGTGCCTGGACCCCCGGGACACCCTATGGCTACACCTTC. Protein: CAWTPGTPYGYTF.

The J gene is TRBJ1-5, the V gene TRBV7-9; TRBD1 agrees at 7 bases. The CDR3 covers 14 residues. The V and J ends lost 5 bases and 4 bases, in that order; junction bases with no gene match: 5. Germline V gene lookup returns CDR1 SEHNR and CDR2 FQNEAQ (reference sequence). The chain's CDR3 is CASSPQGLNQPQHF. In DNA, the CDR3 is TGTGCCAGCAGCCCACAGGGGCTAAATCAGCCCCAGCATTTT.

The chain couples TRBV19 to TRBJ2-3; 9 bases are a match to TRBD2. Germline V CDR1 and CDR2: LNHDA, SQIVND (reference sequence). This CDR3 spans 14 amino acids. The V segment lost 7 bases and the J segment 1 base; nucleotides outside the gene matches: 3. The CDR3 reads CASKPSGGTDTQYF. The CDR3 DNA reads TGTGCCAGTAAACCTAGCGGGGGCACAGATACGCAGTATTTT.

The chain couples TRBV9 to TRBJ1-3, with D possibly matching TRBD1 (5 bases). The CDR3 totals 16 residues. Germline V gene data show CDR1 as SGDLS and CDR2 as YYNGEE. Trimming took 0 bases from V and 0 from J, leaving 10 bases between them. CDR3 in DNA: TGTGCCAGCAGCGTAGAAGGGACCTACTCTGGAAACACCATATATTTT. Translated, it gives CASSVEGTYSGNTIYF.

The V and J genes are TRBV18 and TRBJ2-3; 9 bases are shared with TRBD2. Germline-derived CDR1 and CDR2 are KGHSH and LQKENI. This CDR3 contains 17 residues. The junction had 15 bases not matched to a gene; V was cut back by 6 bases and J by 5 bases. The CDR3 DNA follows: TGTGCCAGCTCCCGACTTAATAGCGGGGGACACGGAGATACGCAGTATTTT. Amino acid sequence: CASSRLNSGGHGDTQYF.

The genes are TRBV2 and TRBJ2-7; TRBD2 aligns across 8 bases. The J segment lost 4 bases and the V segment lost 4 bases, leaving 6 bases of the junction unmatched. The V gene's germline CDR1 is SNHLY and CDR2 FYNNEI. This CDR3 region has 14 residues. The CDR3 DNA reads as TGTGCCAGCAGTGTTTCGCGGGGGGCTTACGAGCAGTACTTC. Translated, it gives CASSVSRGAYEQYF.

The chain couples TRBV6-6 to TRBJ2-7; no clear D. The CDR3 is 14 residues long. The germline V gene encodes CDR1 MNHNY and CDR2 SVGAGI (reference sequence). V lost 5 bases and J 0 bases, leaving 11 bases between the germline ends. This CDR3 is CASSHLYSSYEQYF. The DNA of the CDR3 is TGTGCCAGCAGTCACCTTTATAGCTCCTACGAGCAGTACTTC.

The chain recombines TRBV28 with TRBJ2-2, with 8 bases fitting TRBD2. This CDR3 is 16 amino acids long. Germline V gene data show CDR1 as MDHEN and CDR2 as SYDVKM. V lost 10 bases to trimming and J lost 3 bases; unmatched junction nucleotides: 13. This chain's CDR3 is CATENPGRAHTGELFF. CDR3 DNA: TGTGCCACCGAGAATCCCGGGAGGGCCCACACCGGGGAGCTGTTTTTT.

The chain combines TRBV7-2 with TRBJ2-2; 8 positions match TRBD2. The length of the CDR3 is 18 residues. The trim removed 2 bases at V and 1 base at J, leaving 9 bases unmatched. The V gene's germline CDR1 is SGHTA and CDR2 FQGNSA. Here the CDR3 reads CASSLSQVAGRNTGELFF. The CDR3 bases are TGTGCCAGCAGCTTAAGTCAGGTAGCGGGGCGGAACACCGGGGAGCTGTTTTTT.

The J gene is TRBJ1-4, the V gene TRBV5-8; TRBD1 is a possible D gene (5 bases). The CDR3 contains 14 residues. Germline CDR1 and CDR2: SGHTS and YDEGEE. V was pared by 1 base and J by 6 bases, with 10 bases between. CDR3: CASSLYQGDEKLFF. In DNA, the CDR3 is TGTGCCAGCAGCTTGTACCAGGGTGATGAAAAACTGTTTTTT.

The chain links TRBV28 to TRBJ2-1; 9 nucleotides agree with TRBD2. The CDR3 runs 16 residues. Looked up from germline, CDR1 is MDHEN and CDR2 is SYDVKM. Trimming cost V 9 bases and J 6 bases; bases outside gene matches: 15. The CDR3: CASIREDGTSPNEQFF. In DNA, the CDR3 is TGTGCCAGTATAAGGGAAGACGGGACTAGCCCCAATGAGCAGTTCTTC.

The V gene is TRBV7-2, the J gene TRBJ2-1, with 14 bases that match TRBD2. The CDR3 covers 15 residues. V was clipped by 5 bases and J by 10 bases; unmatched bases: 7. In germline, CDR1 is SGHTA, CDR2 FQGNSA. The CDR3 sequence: CASSPGTSGGLEQFF. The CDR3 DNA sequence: TGTGCCAGCAGCCCCGGGACTAGCGGGGGTTTGGAGCAGTTCTTC.

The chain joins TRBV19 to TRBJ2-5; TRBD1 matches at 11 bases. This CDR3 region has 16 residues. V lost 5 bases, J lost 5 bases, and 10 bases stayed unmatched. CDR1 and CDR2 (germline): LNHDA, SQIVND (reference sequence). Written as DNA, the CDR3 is TGTGCCAGTAGTCCCTCGGGGAGGACAGGGGGCGAGACCCAGTACTTC. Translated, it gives CASSPSGRTGGETQYF.

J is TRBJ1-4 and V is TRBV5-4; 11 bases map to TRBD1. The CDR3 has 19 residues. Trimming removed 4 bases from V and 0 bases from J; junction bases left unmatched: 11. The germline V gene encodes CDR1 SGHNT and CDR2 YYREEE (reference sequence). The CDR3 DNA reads TGTGCCAGCAGCCACCACCGGGACAGGGGGAGTGCAACTAATGAAAAACTGTTTTTT. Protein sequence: CASSHHRDRGSATNEKLFF.

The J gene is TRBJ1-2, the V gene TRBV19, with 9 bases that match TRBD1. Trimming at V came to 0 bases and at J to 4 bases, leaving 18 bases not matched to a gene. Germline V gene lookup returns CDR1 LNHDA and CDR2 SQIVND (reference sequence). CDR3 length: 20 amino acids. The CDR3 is CASSIEQNAHRGRDGYGYTF. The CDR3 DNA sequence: TGTGCCAGTAGTATAGAGCAGAATGCCCACAGGGGGCGAGACGGCTATGGCTACACCTTC.

CDR3 coding DNA: TGCGCCAGCAGCTTGGTAGTATCGCGGGACAGGACCTACGAGCAGTACTTC. Translating gives CASSLVVSRDRTYEQYF. The genes are TRBV5-1 and TRBJ2-7; the match to TRBD1 covers 8 bases. V lost 0 bases and J lost 2; bases outside the gene matches: 10. Germline-derived CDR1 and CDR2 are SGHRS and YFSETQ. The CDR3 consists of 17 residues.

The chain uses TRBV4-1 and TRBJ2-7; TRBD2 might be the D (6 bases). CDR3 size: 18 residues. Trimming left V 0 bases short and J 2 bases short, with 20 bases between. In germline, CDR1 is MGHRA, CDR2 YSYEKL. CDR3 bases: TGCGCCAGCAGCCAAGACGTTATCTTGGCGGGGCAAGCCTACGAGCAGTACTTC. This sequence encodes CASSQDVILAGQAYEQYF.

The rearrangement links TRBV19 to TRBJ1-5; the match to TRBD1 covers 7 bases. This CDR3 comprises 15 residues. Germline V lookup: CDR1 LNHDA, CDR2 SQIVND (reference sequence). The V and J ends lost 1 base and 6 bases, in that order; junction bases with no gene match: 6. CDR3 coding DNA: TGTGCCAGTAGTATAGTCGGGACAGACTTTCAGCCCCAGCATTTT. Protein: CASSIVGTDFQPQHF.